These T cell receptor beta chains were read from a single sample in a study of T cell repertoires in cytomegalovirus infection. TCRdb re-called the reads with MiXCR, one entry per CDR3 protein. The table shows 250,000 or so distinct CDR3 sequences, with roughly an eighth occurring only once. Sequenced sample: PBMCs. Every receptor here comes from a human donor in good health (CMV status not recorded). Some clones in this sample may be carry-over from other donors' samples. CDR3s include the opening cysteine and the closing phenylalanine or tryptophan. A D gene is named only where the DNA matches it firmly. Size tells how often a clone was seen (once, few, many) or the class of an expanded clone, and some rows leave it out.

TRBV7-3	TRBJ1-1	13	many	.	CASSLTSVTEAFF	TGTGCCAGCAGCTTAACGTCAGTTACTGAAGCTTTCTTT
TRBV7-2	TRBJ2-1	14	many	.	CASSLAGGRNEQFF	TGTGCCAGCAGCTTAGCGGGGGGGCGGAATGAGCAGTTCTTC
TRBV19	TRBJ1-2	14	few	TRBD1	CASNPQGAKEGYTF	TGTGCCAGTAACCCACAGGGGGCGAAGGAGGGCTACACCTTC
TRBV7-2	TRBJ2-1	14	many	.	CASSLVAQYNEQFF	TGTGCCAGCAGCTTAGTGGCCCAATACAATGAGCAGTTCTTC
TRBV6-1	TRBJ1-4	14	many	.	CASSPGGVGEKLFF	TGTGCCAGCAGTCCAGGAGGGGTTGGGGAAAAACTGTTTTTT
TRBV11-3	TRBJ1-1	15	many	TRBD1	CASSLSGTGTTEAFF	TGTGCCAGCAGCCTATCCGGGACAGGCACAACTGAAGCTTTCTTT
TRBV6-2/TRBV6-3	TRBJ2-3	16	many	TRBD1	CASEDVLTGVTDTQYF	TGTGCCAGCGAGGACGTGTTAACAGGGGTCACAGATACGCAGTATTTT
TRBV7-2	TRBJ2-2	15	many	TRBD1	CASSFRQGADGELFF	TGTGCCAGCAGCTTCCGACAGGGGGCGGACGGGGAGCTGTTTTTT
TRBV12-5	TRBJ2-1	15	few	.	CASGLSLLKAHEQFF	TGTGCTAGTGGTTTGTCTCTCCTTAAGGCTCATGAGCAGTTCTTC
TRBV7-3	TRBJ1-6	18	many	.	CASRDTEGEGSYNSPLHF	TGTGCCAGCAGGGACACAGAGGGGGAAGGCTCCTATAATTCACCCCTCCACTTT
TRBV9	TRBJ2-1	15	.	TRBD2	CASSVESREGNEQFF	TGTGCCAGCAGCGTAGAGTCACGGGAGGGCAATGAGCAGTTCTTC
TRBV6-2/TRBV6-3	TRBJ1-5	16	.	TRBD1	CASSRRTGAIGQPQRF	TGTGCCAGCAGTCGCCGGACAGGGGCTATTGGTCAGCCCCAGCGTTTT
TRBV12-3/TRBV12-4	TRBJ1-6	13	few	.	CATRRGYNSPLHF	TGTGCCACCCGCCGGGGCTATAATTCACCCCTCCACTTT
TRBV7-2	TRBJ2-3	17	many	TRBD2	CASSLDLAGDGTDTQYF	TGTGCCAGCAGCTTAGACCTAGCGGGAGATGGCACAGATACGCAGTATTTT
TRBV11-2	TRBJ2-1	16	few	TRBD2	CASSPRTSGLYNEQFF	TGTGCCAGCAGCCCCCGGACTAGCGGCCTCTACAATGAGCAGTTCTTC
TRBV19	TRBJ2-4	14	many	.	CATTAAEAKNIQYF	TGTGCCACGACAGCGGCAGAGGCCAAAAACATTCAGTACTTC
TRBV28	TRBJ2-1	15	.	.	CASTPMSGARNEQFF	TGTGCCAGCACTCCCATGTCAGGGGCGAGAAATGAGCAGTTCTTC
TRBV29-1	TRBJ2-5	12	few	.	CSVTSQGETQYF	TGCAGCGTTACCAGTCAGGGGGAGACCCAGTACTTC
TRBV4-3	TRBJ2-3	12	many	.	CASSQIGDTQYF	TGCGCCAGCAGCCAAATCGGTGATACGCAGTATTTT
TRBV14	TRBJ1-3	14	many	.	CASSPRRDGNTIYF	TGTGCCAGCAGCCCCCGCAGGGATGGAAACACCATATATTTT
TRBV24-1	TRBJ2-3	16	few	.	CATSDLRRSSTDTQYF	TGTGCCACCAGTGATTTGCGCAGGTCGAGCACAGATACGCAGTATTTT
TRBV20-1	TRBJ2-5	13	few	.	CSAKGQGQETQYF	TGCAGTGCTAAAGGCCAGGGGCAAGAGACCCAGTACTTC
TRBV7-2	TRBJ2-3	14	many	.	CASSNQGSTDTQYF	TGTGCCAGCAGCAACCAGGGAAGCACAGATACGCAGTATTTT
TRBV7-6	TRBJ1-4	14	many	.	CASSSGLNDEKLFF	TGTGCCAGCAGTTCAGGGTTGAACGATGAAAAACTGTTTTTT
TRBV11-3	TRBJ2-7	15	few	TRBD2	CASRPGLAGVHEQYF	TGTGCCAGCAGACCGGGACTAGCGGGAGTCCACGAGCAGTACTTC
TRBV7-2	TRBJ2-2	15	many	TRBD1	CASSPRDRGTGELFF	TGTGCCAGCAGCCCCCGGGACAGGGGAACCGGGGAGCTGTTTTTT
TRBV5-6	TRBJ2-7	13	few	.	CASSLGRRHEQYF	TGTGCCAGCAGCTTGGGTAGACGCCACGAGCAGTACTTC
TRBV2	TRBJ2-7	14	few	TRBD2	CASRGRGSSYEQYF	TGTGCCAGCAGGGGGCGGGGGAGCTCCTACGAGCAGTACTTC
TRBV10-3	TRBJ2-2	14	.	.	CAISEDRKTGELFF	TGTGCCATCAGTGAGGACAGGAAGACCGGGGAGCTGTTTTTT
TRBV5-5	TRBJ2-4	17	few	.	CASSTTLTGLAKNIQYF	TGTGCCAGCAGCACCACCCTTACGGGCCTAGCCAAAAACATTCAGTACTTC
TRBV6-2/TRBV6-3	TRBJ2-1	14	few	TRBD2	CASRPSGRYNEQFF	TGTGCCAGCAGACCAAGCGGGAGGTACAATGAGCAGTTCTTC
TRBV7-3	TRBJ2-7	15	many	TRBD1	CASSLQDRGWDEQYF	TGTGCCAGCAGCCTTCAGGACAGGGGTTGGGACGAGCAGTACTTC
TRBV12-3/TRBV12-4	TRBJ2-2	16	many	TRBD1	CASSFQRDRVTGELFF	TGTGCCAGCAGTTTTCAGCGGGACAGGGTGACCGGGGAGCTGTTTTTT
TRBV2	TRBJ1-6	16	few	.	CASSPQAQTANSPLHF	TGTGCCAGCAGTCCCCAGGCTCAGACAGCTAATTCACCCCTCCACTTT
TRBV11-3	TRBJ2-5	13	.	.	CASSVPSQETQYF	TGTGCCAGCAGCGTCCCTTCCCAAGAGACCCAGTACTTC
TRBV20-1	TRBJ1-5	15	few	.	CSAGGRSNSNQPQHF	TGCAGTGCTGGGGGCAGATCTAATAGCAATCAGCCCCAGCATTTT
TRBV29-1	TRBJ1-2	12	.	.	CSVAGTDYGYTF	TGCAGCGTAGCCGGGACCGATTATGGCTACACCTTC
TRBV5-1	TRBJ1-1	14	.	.	CASIGGVLNTEAFF	TGCGCCAGCATTGGGGGGGTATTGAACACTGAAGCTTTCTTT
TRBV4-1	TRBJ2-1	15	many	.	CASSQGRQLYNEQFF	TGCGCCAGCAGCCAAGGGCGGCAGCTCTACAATGAGCAGTTCTTC
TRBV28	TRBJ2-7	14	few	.	CASSPPGRRIEQYF	TGTGCCAGCAGTCCACCGGGACGTCGGATCGAGCAGTACTTC
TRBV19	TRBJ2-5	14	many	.	CASSIGPGVETQYF	TGTGCCAGTAGTATAGGGCCAGGGGTTGAGACCCAGTACTTC
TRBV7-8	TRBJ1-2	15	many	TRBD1	CASSSGGTGDYGYTF	TGTGCCAGCAGCTCAGGTGGGACAGGAGACTATGGCTACACCTTC
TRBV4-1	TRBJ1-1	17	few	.	CASSQPLWGPMSTEAFF	TGCGCCAGCAGCCAACCTCTGTGGGGGCCGATGAGCACTGAAGCTTTCTTT
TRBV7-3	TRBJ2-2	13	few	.	CASSLFAQTELFF	TGTGCCAGCAGCTTATTTGCACAGACGGAGCTGTTTTTT
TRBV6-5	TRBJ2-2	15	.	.	CASSAYRESTGELFF	TGTGCCAGCAGTGCCTACAGGGAATCCACCGGGGAGCTGTTTTTT